Below are 22 T cell receptor beta chains sequenced from a single sample in a study. Sequenced by immunoSEQ multiplex PCR; TCRdb stores in-frame clones only, minus some. The sample holds nearly 70,000 clones; around 93% are singletons and the top ten take roughly 4.5%. The sample consisted of PBMCs. These receptor sequences come from a man aged 40-50 years with rheumatoid arthritis.

The CDR3 loop reads CASIDRQRNTEAFF. The DNA of the CDR3 is TGTGCCAGCATCGACCGACAGAGGAACACTGAAGCTTTCTTT. The chain employs TRBV6-5 and TRBJ1-1, with D perhaps matching TRBD1 (5 bases). Trimming took off 7 bases at V and 1 base at J, with 13 bases between the two ends. Germline values: CDR1 MNHEY, CDR2 SVGAGI. The CDR3 consists of 14 residues.

CDR3 nucleotide sequence: TGTGCCAGCAGCTTAGCGTCCAGGGCCCACGAGCAGTACTTC. Its translation is CASSLASRAHEQYF. This chain uses TRBV11-2 with TRBJ2-7; weak D call: TRBD1 (5 bases). CDR3 length: 14 amino acids. CDR1 SGHAT and CDR2 FQNNGV come from the germline V gene. Trimming removed 1 base from V and 5 bases from J, with 12 bases in between.

The chain employs TRBV7-6 and TRBJ1-2; D is perhaps TRBD1 (5 bases). This CDR3 has 14 residues. Trimming removed 1 base at V and 6 bases at J, with 12 bases between. CDR1 is SGHVS and CDR2 is FNYEAQ in the germline V gene. CDR3 sequence (DNA): TGTGCCAGCAGCTTAGATCAGGGCTTGGATGGCTACACCTTC. It yields the protein CASSLDQGLDGYTF. Supplemented by reference TRBV7-6 and TRBJ1-2, the full variable domain reads GAGVSQSPRYKVTKRGQDVALRCDPISGHVSLYWYRQALGQGPEFLTYFNYEAQQDKSGLPNDRFSAERPEGSISTLTIQRTEQRDSAMYRCASSLDQGLDGYTFGSGTRLTVV.

The chain carries TRBV7-2 and TRBJ2-6; possibly TRBD1 for D (6 bases). Germline CDR1 and CDR2: SGHTA and FQGNSA. The V gene lost 3 bases and the J gene lost 2 bases, with 8 bases spanning the gap. The CDR3 length is 15 residues. DNA for the CDR3: TGTGCCAGCAGCTTCTACAGGGCTGGGGCCAACGTCCTGACTTTC. It is translated as CASSFYRAGANVLTF.

This rearrangement joins TRBV19 to TRBJ2-5, with TRBD1 as a possible D gene (5 bases). CDR1 and CDR2 from the germline V gene are LNHDA and SQIVND (reference sequence). V dropped 2 bases and J dropped 4 bases, with 11 bases sitting between them. CDR3 length equals 14 residues. CDR3 in DNA: TGTGCCAGTAGTATATTCCAGGGCGGAGAGACCCAGTACTTC. Its protein is CASSIFQGGETQYF.

Written as DNA, the CDR3 is TGTGCCAGCTCTCCTCAAGCAGGGTCAGATTCACCCCTCCACTTT. Amino acids: CASSPQAGSDSPLHF. The genes are TRBV18 and TRBJ1-6; D might be TRBD1 (5 bases). This CDR3 is 15 amino acids long. CDR1 and CDR2 from the germline V gene are KGHSH and LQKENI. V was shortened by 6 bases and J by 8 bases, with 17 bases between the two germline ends. Based on the CDR3 plus reference TRBV18 and TRBJ1-6, the full variable domain is NAGVMQNPRHLVRRRGQEARLRCSPMKGHSHVYWYRQLPEEGLKFMVYLQKENIIDESGMPKERFSAEFPKEGPSILRIQQVVRGDSAAYFCASSPQAGSDSPLHFGNGTRLTVT.

J is TRBJ2-7 and V is TRBV28; no firm D call. Looked up from germline, CDR1 is MDHEN and CDR2 is SYDVKM. This CDR3 has 11 residues. Between the trimmed V and J ends, which lost 6 bases and 4 bases, there was a span of 7 bases. CDR3 loop: CASREYYEQYF. CDR3 sequence (DNA): TGTGCCAGCAGGGAATATTACGAGCAGTACTTC.

Remarks on this clone: The sample carries other DNA sequences with the same CDR3. The chain is built from TRBV15 and TRBJ1-6; no clear D gene. The CDR3 loop spans 14 amino acids. V gave up 0 bases and J gave up 7 bases, with 7 bases separating them. CDR1 and CDR2 (germline): LNHNV, YYDKDF (reference sequence). The chain's CDR3 is CATSRDSRNSPLHF. As DNA, the CDR3 is TGTGCCACCAGCAGAGATTCGAGGAATTCACCCCTCCACTTT.

Of note for this clone: Different DNA sequences within this sample yield the same CDR3. The rearrangement links TRBV5-1 to TRBJ1-5; 8 bases map to TRBD1. Per germline, CDR1 SGHRS and CDR2 YFSETQ. V lost 4 bases and J lost 7; bases outside the gene matches: 7. The CDR3 contains 14 residues. The CDR3 protein is CASSPGQGGQPQHF. The CDR3 bases are TGCGCCAGCAGCCCTGGACAGGGTGGGCAGCCCCAGCATTTT. The full variable domain, rest sourced from reference TRBV5-1 and TRBJ1-5, is KAGVTQTPRYLIKTRGQQVTLSCSPISGHRSVSWYQQTPGQGLQFLFEYFSETQRNKGNFPGRFSGRQFSNSRSEMNVSTLELGDSALYLCASSPGQGGQPQHFGDGTRLSIL.

The V gene is TRBV11-3, the J gene TRBJ2-1, with TRBD2 identical over 14 bases. The V gene's germline CDR1 is SGHNT and CDR2 YENEEA. Unmatched junction bases numbered 4, after V lost 5 bases and J lost 10 bases. The CDR3 runs to 14 residues. The CDR3, as DNA: TGTGCCAGCAGCGGACTAGCGGGGGGTGAGGAGCAGTTCTTC. Residues: CASSGLAGGEEQFF.

The chain combines TRBV6-5 with TRBJ1-2; no reliable D call. The CDR3 is made up of 14 amino acids. Germline V gene lookup returns CDR1 MNHEY and CDR2 SVGAGI. Trimming removed 0 bases from V and 4 bases from J, with 9 bases in between. This chain's CDR3 is CASSYSRGSYGYTF. The DNA for the CDR3 is TGTGCCAGCAGTTACTCGCGGGGAAGCTATGGCTACACCTTC.

V gene TRBV10-3 combines with J gene TRBJ2-3, with TRBD2 identical over 8 bases. V was clipped by 4 bases and J by 1 base; unmatched bases: 7. Germline assignment: CDR1 ENHRY and CDR2 SYGVKD. The CDR3 loop spans 16 amino acids. The CDR3 nucleotides read TGTGCCATCAGTGGGGATAGCGGGATGGGCACAGATACGCAGTATTTT. Its protein is CAISGDSGMGTDTQYF.

The CDR3 here is CATSEPGDSYEQYF. The CDR3 nucleotides are TGTGCCACCAGTGAGCCAGGTGACAGCTACGAGCAGTACTTC. This chain uses TRBV24-1 with TRBJ2-7; D might be TRBD1 (5 bases). The CDR3 runs to 14 residues. Germline V CDR1 and CDR2: KGHDR, SFDVKD. V was shortened by 4 bases and J by 3 bases, with 12 bases between the two germline ends.

The chain carries TRBV18 and TRBJ1-1; unclear D gene. Germline V gene sequence: CDR1 KGHSH, CDR2 LQKENI. Trimming stripped 6 bases from V and 7 bases from J, with 9 bases between. The CDR3 spans 11 residues. The CDR3 loop is CASSLGLEAFF. CDR3 DNA sequence: TGTGCCAGCTCCCTCGGGCTTGAAGCTTTCTTT.

This clone was detected only once. The gene calls are TRBV6-6 and TRBJ2-7; 9 bases match TRBD2. The CDR3 extends over 16 amino acids. V gave up 0 bases and J gave up 0 bases; unmatched junction bases: 3. Germline values: CDR1 MNHNY, CDR2 SVGAGI (reference sequence). For the CDR3, the DNA is TGTGCCAGCAGTTACTCCCCGACTAGCGGCTCCTACGAGCAGTACTTC. Translating it yields CASSYSPTSGSYEQYF.

This clone was detected once. This rearrangement joins TRBV18 to TRBJ2-3; 10 bases are shared with TRBD2. The V segment lost 3 bases and the J segment 4 bases; nucleotides outside the gene matches: 4. The germline CDR1 and CDR2 sequences are KGHSH and LQKENI. The CDR3 length is 15 residues. CDR3: CASSPPSGSPDTQYF. In DNA, the CDR3 is TGTGCCAGCTCACCCCCTAGCGGGAGCCCAGATACGCAGTATTTT.

V is TRBV30 and J is TRBJ1-4, with a tentative D call TRBD1 (5 bases). CDR3 size: 14 residues. Germline V gene lookup returns CDR1 GTSNPN and CDR2 SVGIG (reference sequence). Trimming took 5 bases from V and 3 from J, leaving 13 bases between them. CDR3 region: CAWGRQFPNEKLFF. The DNA for the CDR3 is TGTGCCTGGGGCCGACAGTTCCCTAATGAAAAACTGTTTTTT.

This clone was seen once. The rearrangement joins TRBV12-2 to TRBJ2-1; the table's D gene call, TRBD2, was not cross checked with the DNA. TRBV12-2 is a recognized pseudogene. The CDR3 is 16 amino acids. CDR3 DNA: TGTGCAAGTCGCTTAGCAGGACTAGCGGGAGTGAATGAGCAGTTCTTC. Translated, it gives CASRLAGLAGVNEQFF.

This clone was recorded once. J is TRBJ1-3 and V is TRBV6-5, with D perhaps TRBD1 (5 bases). This CDR3 comprises 15 residues. Germline V gene lookup returns CDR1 MNHEY and CDR2 SVGAGI. V was trimmed by 8 bases and J by 0 bases, leaving 14 bases between them. CDR3 amino acids: CASSPDTGSGNTIYF. Here the CDR3 DNA reads TGTGCCAGCTCCCCGGACACCGGCTCTGGAAACACCATATATTTT.

The rearrangement uses TRBV6-6 and TRBJ2-1; 7 bases are a match to TRBD1. The V gene end was trimmed by 0 bases and the J gene end by 10 bases; junction bases not matched to a gene: 6. CDR1 is MNHNY and CDR2 is SVGAGI in the germline V gene (reference sequence). This CDR3 has 14 amino acids. CDR3 bases: TGTGCCAGCAGTTACTCTGGCACAGGGGCAGAGCAGTTCTTC. This translates into CASSYSGTGAEQFF.

The chain combines TRBV2 with TRBJ2-5; perhaps D is TRBD1 or TRBD2 (6 bases each). Germline-derived CDR1 and CDR2 are SNHLY and FYNNEI. Trimming cost V 6 bases and J 5 bases, with 22 bases left between them. The CDR3 spans 16 residues. In DNA, the CDR3 is TGTGCCAGCAGGAAGAACGAGATAGGGGGGCTGGAGACCCAGTACTTC. Translation gives CASRKNEIGGLETQYF.

This rearrangement joins TRBV3-1 (or the pseudogene TRBV3-2) to TRBJ1-1; 9 bases map to TRBD1. From germline, CDR1 is LGHDT and CDR2 YNNKEL (reference sequence). Unmatched junction bases numbered 7, after V lost 4 bases and J lost 1 base. The CDR3 contains 16 residues. The CDR3 bases are TGTGCCAGCAGCCCGGACAGGGGCTGGGAGAACACTGAAGCTTTCTTT. Its translation is CASSPDRGWENTEAFF.